Sequencing of this T cell receptor beta chain was carried out in a study of graft-versus-host responses after intestinal transplantation. On this clone: Its specificity is not known.

Sequencing used immunoSEQ multiplex PCR; TCRdb keeps in-frame clones, though not all of them. The profile shows 80,000 to 100,000 clones, almost 90% of them singletons. After removal of 7 bases from V and 1 base from J, the junction contained 6 bases not matched to a gene. This CDR3 has 15 amino acids. In germline, CDR1 is LNHDA, CDR2 SQIVND (reference sequence). The sample consisted of unstimulated CD4+ T cells sorted from spleen or lymph node cells, taken before intestinal transplant. This TCR derives from a human donor who received an intestinal transplant. This rearrangement joins TRBV19 to TRBJ2-3; 9 bases map to TRBD1. The CDR3 DNA sequence: TGTGCCAGTACCACAGGGGGCGCCGGCACAGATACGCAGTATTTT. Translating it yields CASTTGGAGTDTQYF.